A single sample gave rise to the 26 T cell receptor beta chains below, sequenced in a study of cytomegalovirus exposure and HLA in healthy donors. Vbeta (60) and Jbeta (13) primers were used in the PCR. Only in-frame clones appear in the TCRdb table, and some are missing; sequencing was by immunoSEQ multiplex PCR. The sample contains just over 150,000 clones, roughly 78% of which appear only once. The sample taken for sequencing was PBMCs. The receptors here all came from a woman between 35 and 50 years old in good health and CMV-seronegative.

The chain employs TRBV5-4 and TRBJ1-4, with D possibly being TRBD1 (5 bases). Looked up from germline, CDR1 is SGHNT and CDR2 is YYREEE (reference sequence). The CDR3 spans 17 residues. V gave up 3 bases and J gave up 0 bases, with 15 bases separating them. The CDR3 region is CASSWGKDVATNEKLFF. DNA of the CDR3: TGTGCCAGCAGCTGGGGCAAAGACGTTGCAACTAATGAAAAACTGTTTTTT.

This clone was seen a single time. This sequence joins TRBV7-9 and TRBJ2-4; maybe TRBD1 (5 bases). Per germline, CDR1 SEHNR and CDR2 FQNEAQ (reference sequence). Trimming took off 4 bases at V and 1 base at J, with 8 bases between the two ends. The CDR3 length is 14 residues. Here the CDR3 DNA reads TGTGCCAGCAGCTCAGGGTTGGCCAAAAACATTCAGTACTTC. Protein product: CASSSGLAKNIQYF.

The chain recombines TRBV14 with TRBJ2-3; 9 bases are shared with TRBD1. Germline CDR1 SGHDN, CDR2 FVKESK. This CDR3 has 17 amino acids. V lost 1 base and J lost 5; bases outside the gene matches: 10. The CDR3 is CASSQVGPGQGRDTQYF. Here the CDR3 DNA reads TGTGCCAGCAGCCAAGTAGGGCCGGGACAGGGAAGAGATACGCAGTATTTT.

CDR3 sequence (DNA): TGTGCCAGCAGCTTAGGGTTCAGGACAGGGGTTCAGAATGGCTACACCTTC. Its translation is CASSLGFRTGVQNGYTF. The chain links TRBV11-2 to TRBJ1-2, with TRBD1 identical over 9 bases. Per germline, CDR1 SGHAT and CDR2 FQNNGV. Germline trimming cut 1 base from V and 6 bases from J; bases unmatched to any gene: 12. CDR3 length: 17 amino acids.

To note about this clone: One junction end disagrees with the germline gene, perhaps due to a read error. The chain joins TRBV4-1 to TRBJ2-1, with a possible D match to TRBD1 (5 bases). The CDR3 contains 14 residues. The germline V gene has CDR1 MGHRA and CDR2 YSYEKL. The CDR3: CASATQTDYNEQFF. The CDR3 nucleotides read TGTGCCAGCGCCACTCAGACAGACTACAATGAGCAGTTCTTC.

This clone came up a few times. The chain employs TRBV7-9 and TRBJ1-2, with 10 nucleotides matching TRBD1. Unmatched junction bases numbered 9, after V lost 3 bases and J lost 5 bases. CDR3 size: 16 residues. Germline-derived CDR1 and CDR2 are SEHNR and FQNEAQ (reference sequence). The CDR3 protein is CASSFPPGQGKYGYTF. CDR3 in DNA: TGTGCCAGCAGCTTCCCTCCGGGACAGGGGAAATATGGCTACACCTTC.

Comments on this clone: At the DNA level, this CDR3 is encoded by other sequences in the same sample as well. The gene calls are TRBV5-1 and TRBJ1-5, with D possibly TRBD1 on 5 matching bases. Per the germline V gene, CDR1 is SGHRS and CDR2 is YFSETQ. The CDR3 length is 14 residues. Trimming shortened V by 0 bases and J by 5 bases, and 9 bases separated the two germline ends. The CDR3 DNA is TGCGCCAGCAGCTTGGCGGGGGAGGATCAGCCCCAGCATTTT. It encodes CASSLAGEDQPQHF.

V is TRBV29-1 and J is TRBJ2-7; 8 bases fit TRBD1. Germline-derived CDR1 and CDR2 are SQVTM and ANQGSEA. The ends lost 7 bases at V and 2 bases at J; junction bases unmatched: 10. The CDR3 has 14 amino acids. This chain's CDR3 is CSARPTGATYEQYF. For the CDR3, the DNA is TGCAGCGCTCGCCCGACAGGGGCTACCTACGAGCAGTACTTC.

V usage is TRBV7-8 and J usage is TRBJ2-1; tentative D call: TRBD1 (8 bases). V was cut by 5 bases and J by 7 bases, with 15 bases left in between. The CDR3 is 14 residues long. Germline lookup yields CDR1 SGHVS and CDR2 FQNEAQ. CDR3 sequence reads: CASSLDRGGNEQFF. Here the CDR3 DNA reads TGTGCCAGCAGCCTCGACAGGGGAGGGAATGAGCAGTTCTTC.

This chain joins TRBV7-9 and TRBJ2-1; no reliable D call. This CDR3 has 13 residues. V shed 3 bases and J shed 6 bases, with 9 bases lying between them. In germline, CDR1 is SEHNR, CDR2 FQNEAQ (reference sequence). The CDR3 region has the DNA TGTGCCAGCAGCTTTGCAGTTCGCAATGAGCAGTTCTTC. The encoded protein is CASSFAVRNEQFF.

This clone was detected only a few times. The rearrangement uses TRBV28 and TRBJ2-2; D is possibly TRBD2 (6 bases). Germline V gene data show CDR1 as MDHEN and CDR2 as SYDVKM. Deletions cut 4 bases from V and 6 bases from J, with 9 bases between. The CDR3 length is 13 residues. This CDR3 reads CASSWRGAGELFF. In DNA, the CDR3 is TGTGCCAGCAGTTGGCGGGGAGCCGGGGAGCTGTTTTTT.

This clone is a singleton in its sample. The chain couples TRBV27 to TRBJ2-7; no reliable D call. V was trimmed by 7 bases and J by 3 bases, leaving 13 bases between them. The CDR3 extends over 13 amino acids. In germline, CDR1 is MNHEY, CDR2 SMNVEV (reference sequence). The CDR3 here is CASTGGANYEQYF. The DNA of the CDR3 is TGTGCCAGCACCGGCGGCGCAAACTACGAGCAGTACTTC.

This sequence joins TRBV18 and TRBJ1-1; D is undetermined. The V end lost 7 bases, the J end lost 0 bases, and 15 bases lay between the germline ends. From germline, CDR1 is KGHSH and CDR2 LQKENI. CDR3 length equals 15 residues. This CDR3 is CASCNARGVNTEAFF. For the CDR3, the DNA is TGTGCCAGCTGCAATGCGCGGGGTGTGAACACTGAAGCTTTCTTT. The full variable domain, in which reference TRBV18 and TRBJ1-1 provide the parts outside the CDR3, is NAGVMQNPRHLVRRRGQEARLRCSPMKGHSHVYWYRQLPEEGLKFMVYLQKENIIDESGMPKERFSAEFPKEGPSILRIQQVVRGDSAAYFCASCNARGVNTEAFFGQGTRLTVV.

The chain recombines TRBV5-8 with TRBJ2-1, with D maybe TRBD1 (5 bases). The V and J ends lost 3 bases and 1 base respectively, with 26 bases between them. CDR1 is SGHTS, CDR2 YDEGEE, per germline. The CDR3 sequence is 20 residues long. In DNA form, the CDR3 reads TGTGCCAGCAGCTCGAATTCCCAACCCGCGTGGCAGGGATCCTACAATGAGCAGTTCTTC. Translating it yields CASSSNSQPAWQGSYNEQFF.

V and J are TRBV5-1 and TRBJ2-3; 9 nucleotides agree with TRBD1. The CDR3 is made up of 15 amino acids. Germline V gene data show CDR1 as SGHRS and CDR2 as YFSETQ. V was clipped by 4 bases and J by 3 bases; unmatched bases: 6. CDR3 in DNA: TGCGCCAGCAGCCTCGGACAGGGGAGTACAGATACGCAGTATTTT. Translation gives CASSLGQGSTDTQYF.

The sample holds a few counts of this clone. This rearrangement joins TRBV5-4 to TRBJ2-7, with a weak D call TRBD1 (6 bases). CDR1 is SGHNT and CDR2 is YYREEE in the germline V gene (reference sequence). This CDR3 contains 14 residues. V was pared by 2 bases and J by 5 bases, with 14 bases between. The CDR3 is CASSLIGTGNEQYF. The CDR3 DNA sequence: TGTGCCAGCAGCTTAATAGGAACAGGGAACGAGCAGTACTTC.

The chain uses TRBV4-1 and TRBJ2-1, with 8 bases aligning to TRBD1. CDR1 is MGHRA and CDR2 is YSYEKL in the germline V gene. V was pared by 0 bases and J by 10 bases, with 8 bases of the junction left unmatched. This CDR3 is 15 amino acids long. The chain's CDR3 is CASSQDLGTGMEQFF. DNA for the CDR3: TGCGCCAGCAGCCAAGATTTAGGGACAGGAATGGAGCAGTTCTTC.

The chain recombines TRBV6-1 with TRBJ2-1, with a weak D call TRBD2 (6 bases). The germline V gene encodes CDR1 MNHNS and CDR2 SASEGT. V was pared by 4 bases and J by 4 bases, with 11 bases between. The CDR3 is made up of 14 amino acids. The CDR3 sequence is CASSAGDDYNEQFF. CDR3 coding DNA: TGTGCCAGCAGTGCGGGGGACGATTACAATGAGCAGTTCTTC.

CDR3 protein: CASSIRTGGRNTEAFF. CDR3 bases: TGTGCCAGTAGTATAAGGACAGGGGGCAGGAACACTGAAGCTTTCTTT. The chain recombines TRBV19 with TRBJ1-1; TRBD1 aligns across 11 bases. The germline V gene has CDR1 LNHDA and CDR2 SQIVND (reference sequence). This CDR3 has 16 amino acids. Germline trimming cut 2 bases from V and 1 base from J; bases unmatched to any gene: 3.

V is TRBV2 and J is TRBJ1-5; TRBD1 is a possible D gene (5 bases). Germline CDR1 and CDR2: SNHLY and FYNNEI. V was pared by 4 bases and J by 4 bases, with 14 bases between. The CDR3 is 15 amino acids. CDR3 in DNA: TGTGCCAGCAGTGGCGCCACAGGAGGGAATCAGCCCCAGCATTTT. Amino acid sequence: CASSGATGGNQPQHF.

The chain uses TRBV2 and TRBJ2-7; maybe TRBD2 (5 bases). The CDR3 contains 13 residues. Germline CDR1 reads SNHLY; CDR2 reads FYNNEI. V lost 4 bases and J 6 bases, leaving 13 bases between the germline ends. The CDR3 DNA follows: TGTGCCAGCAGTGTAATGGAGGATGTCGAGCAGTACTTC. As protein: CASSVMEDVEQYF.

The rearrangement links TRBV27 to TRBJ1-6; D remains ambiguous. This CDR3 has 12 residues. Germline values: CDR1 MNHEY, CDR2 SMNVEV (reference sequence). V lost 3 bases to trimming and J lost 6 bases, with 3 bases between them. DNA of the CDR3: TGTGCCAGCAGTTTTCGTAATTCACCCCTCCACTTT. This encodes CASSFRNSPLHF.

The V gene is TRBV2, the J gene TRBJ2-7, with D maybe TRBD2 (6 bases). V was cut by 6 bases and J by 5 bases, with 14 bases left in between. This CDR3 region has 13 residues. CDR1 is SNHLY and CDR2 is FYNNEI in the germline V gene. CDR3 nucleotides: TGTGCCAGCAGCCCGCAGGGCGGGAACGAGCAGTACTTC. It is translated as CASSPQGGNEQYF.

The CDR3 nucleotides are TGCGCCAGCAGCCCGGGAAGTATAGCTTATGAAGCTTTCTTT. It codes for CASSPGSIAYEAFF. This sequence joins TRBV5-1 and TRBJ1-1; D ambiguous. The germline CDR1 and CDR2 sequences are SGHRS and YFSETQ. The V and J ends lost 4 bases and 7 bases respectively, with 17 bases between them. The CDR3 has 14 amino acids.

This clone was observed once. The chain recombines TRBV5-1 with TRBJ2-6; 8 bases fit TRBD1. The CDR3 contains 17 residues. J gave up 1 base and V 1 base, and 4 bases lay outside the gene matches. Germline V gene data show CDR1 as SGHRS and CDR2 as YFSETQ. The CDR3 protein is CASSLRQGASGANVLTF. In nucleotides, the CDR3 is TGCGCCAGCAGCTTGAGGCAGGGGGCTTCTGGGGCCAACGTCCTGACTTTC.

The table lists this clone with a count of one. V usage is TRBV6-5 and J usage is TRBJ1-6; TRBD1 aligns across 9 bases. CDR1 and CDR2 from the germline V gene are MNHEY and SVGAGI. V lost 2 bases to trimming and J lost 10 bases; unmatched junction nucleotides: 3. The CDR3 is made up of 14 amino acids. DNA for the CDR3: TGTGCCAGCAGTTACACAGGGGGCAGCTCACCCCTCCACTTT. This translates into CASSYTGGSSPLHF.